This is a list of T cell receptor beta chains from one sample in a study of shared clonotypes between healthy human individuals. Repertoires were generated with immunoSEQ multiplex PCR, while TCRdb's copy carries only in-frame clones and drops some. Here the sample spans approximately 2.5 million clones, 85% to 95% being singletons. The sample comprised naive CD4+ T cells sorted from blood. These receptors were obtained from a man younger than 35 in good health. CDR3s include the opening cysteine and the closing phenylalanine or tryptophan. The D gene is left open where the match is weak. Part of the rows lack a size; the others show once, few, many or a class for expanded clones.

v_gene	d_gene	abundance	j_gene	CDR3aa	CDR3nt
TRBV18	.	.	TRBJ2-7	CASSAGSPYEQYF	TGTGCCAGCTCAGCGGGATCTCCCTACGAGCAGTACTTC
TRBV18	.	.	TRBJ1-4	CASSPGRTNEKLFF	TGTGCCAGCTCCCCGGGGCGGACTAATGAAAAACTGTTTTTT
TRBV18	.	.	TRBJ2-7	CASSPAQSYEQYF	TGTGCCAGCTCACCAGCACAGTCCTACGAGCAGTACTTC
TRBV7-2	TRBD2	.	TRBJ2-1	CASSDRTSGPYNEQFF	TGTGCCAGCAGTGATCGGACTAGCGGGCCCTACAATGAGCAGTTCTTC
TRBV2	TRBD2	.	TRBJ2-3	CASSSGNTDTQYF	TGTGCCAGCTCTAGCGGGAACACAGATACGCAGTATTTT
TRBV2	.	.	TRBJ2-5	CASSLTGALNQETQYF	TGTGCCAGCAGTCTCACTGGGGCACTAAACCAAGAGACCCAGTACTTC
TRBV27	TRBD2	.	TRBJ2-7	CASGSPGLGAYEQYF	TGTGCCAGCGGATCCCCGGGACTAGGGGCCTACGAGCAGTACTTC
TRBV5-1	.	.	TRBJ1-4	CASRIRPGAEKLFF	TGCGCCAGCAGAATCAGGCCGGGGGCTGAAAAACTGTTTTTT
TRBV2	TRBD1	.	TRBJ1-4	CASRRTGGTATNEKLFF	TGTGCCAGCAGACGGACAGGGGGTACCGCAACTAATGAAAAACTGTTTTTT
TRBV4-1	TRBD1	.	TRBJ2-4	CASSQLADRGLAKNIQYF	TGCGCCAGCAGCCAATTGGCGGACAGGGGCCTAGCCAAAAACATTCAGTACTTC
TRBV7-9	.	once	TRBJ1-1	CASSLAVDTEAFF	TGTGCCAGCAGCTTAGCGGTGGACACTGAAGCTTTCTTT
TRBV28	TRBD1	.	TRBJ2-5	CASSGRTGWKETQYF	TGTGCCAGCAGTGGACGGACAGGCTGGAAAGAGACCCAGTACTTC
TRBV19	TRBD1	.	TRBJ1-1	CASKVQGAGRAAFF	TGTGCCAGTAAAGTTCAGGGGGCTGGAAGAGCAGCTTTCTTT
TRBV5-1	.	.	TRBJ2-2	CASSWSFGDTGGELFF	TGCGCCAGCAGCTGGTCTTTTGGGGATACGGGCGGGGAGCTGTTTTTT
TRBV6-5	.	.	TRBJ2-5	CASSYSSSFQETQYF	TGTGCCAGCAGTTACTCGTCGTCTTTCCAAGAGACCCAGTACTTC
TRBV5-8	.	.	TRBJ2-7	CASSFGREQYF	TGTGCCAGCAGCTTCGGTCGCGAGCAGTACTTC
TRBV10-3	TRBD1	.	TRBJ2-7	CAIGDRGSYEQYF	TGTGCCATCGGAGACAGGGGGTCCTACGAGCAGTACTTC
TRBV6-5	.	.	TRBJ2-2	CASSQQGYTGELFF	TGTGCCAGCAGTCAGCAGGGGTACACCGGGGAGCTGTTTTTT
TRBV2	.	.	TRBJ1-6	CASSELRSYNSPLHF	TGTGCCAGCAGTGAGCTCCGCTCCTATAATTCACCCCTCCACTTT
TRBV5-4	TRBD2	.	TRBJ2-7	CASSLDLKGLAGTYEQYF	TGTGCCAGCAGCTTGGATCTAAAAGGACTAGCGGGGACCTACGAGCAGTACTTC
TRBV4-3	.	.	TRBJ1-3	CASSQDFTAGSSGNTIYF	TGCGCCAGCAGCCAAGATTTCACGGCGGGAAGCTCTGGAAACACCATATATTTT
TRBV10-3	TRBD1	.	TRBJ2-7	CAIAQGAYEQYF	TGTGCCATCGCACAGGGGGCCTACGAGCAGTACTTC
TRBV10-1	TRBD1	.	TRBJ2-7	CASSESPGQGGEQYF	TGCGCCAGCAGTGAGTCCCCGGGACAGGGAGGTGAGCAGTACTTC
TRBV28	.	.	TRBJ2-1	CASSFPTGEPHEQFF	TGTGCCAGCAGTTTTCCAACGGGTGAGCCCCATGAGCAGTTCTTC
TRBV28	.	.	TRBJ2-2	CASRLNSGELFF	TGTGCCAGCAGGTTGAACTCCGGGGAGCTGTTTTTT
TRBV11-2	.	.	TRBJ2-2	CASSSSGGELFF	TGTGCCAGCAGCTCCTCAGGCGGGGAGCTGTTTTTT
TRBV5-8	.	.	TRBJ1-2	CASSTSMATGYTF	TGTGCCAGCAGCACATCTATGGCTACGGGCTACACCTTC
TRBV19	.	once	TRBJ1-1	CASRVPSRDTEAFF	TGTGCCAGTAGAGTTCCCTCTCGAGACACTGAAGCTTTCTTT
TRBV29-1	TRBD1	few	TRBJ1-1	CSTRDRGNTEAFF	TGCAGCACAAGGGACAGGGGGAACACTGAAGCTTTCTTT
TRBV18	TRBD1	.	TRBJ2-7	CASSRLQGASSSYEQYF	TGTGCCAGCTCTCGATTACAGGGGGCGAGTAGCTCCTACGAGCAGTACTTC
TRBV14	.	.	TRBJ2-7	CASSQDHLVEQYF	TGTGCCAGCAGCCAAGATCATCTGGTCGAGCAGTACTTC
TRBV29-1	TRBD1	once	TRBJ1-5	CSVATGDGNQPQHF	TGCAGCGTTGCAACAGGGGACGGCAATCAGCCCCAGCATTTT